Below, 9 T cell receptor beta chains from the same sample are listed, as sequenced in a study of blood T cell repertoires in COVID-19. Using immunoSEQ multiplex PCR, the repertoire was profiled, and TCRdb retains in-frame clones only, with some absent. Of around 200,000 clones listed, about 81% are singletons. The material sequenced was PBMCs or T cells enriched from blood (not recorded which). All receptors derive from a man aged 35 to 55 who had recovered from COVID-19.

The V and J genes are TRBV7-2 and TRBJ2-5; a possible D gene is TRBD2 (6 bases). CDR1 is SGHTA, CDR2 FQGNSA, per germline. The ends were cut back, 1 base at V and 5 bases at J, with 14 bases in the middle. This CDR3 is 15 amino acids long. The CDR3 DNA is TGTGCCAGCAGCTTAGGAGGTTCGGCGGGGGAGACCCAGTACTTC. It codes for CASSLGGSAGETQYF.

The chain carries TRBV10-3 and TRBJ1-1, with a weak D call TRBD1 (5 bases). The germline V and J ends were trimmed by 3 bases and 1 base, with 9 bases remaining between them. The CDR3 totals 14 residues. Germline V gives CDR1 ENHRY, CDR2 SYGVKD. As DNA, the CDR3 is TGTGCCATCAGTGATAGGGGCCCGAACACTGAAGCTTTCTTT. Translation gives CAISDRGPNTEAFF.

V usage is TRBV6-5 and J usage is TRBJ1-1, with D possibly matching TRBD1 (5 bases). The length of the CDR3 is 13 residues. CDR1 and CDR2 from the germline V gene are MNHEY and SVGAGI. V was shortened by 0 bases and J by 7 bases, with 9 bases between the two germline ends. In DNA, the CDR3 is TGTGCCAGCAGTTACTCTAAGGGGATTGAAGCTTTCTTT. The encoded protein is CASSYSKGIEAFF.

The gene calls are TRBV30 and TRBJ1-5, with D possibly matching TRBD1 (5 bases). V shed 0 bases and J shed 8 bases, with 11 bases lying between them. Germline values: CDR1 GTSNPN, CDR2 SVGIG (reference sequence). This CDR3 has 13 amino acids. CDR3 in amino acids: CAWSVQVTEPQHF. The DNA of the CDR3 is TGTGCCTGGAGTGTACAGGTGACGGAGCCCCAGCATTTT.

This rearrangement joins TRBV18 to TRBJ2-1; D perhaps matches TRBD2 (6 bases). Trimming stripped 1 base from V and 2 bases from J, with 12 bases between. This CDR3 comprises 16 residues. In germline, CDR1 is KGHSH, CDR2 LQKENI. The CDR3 loop reads CASSPLAGQAYNEQFF. Written as DNA, the CDR3 is TGTGCCAGCTCACCACTGGCGGGGCAGGCCTACAATGAGCAGTTCTTC.

The rearrangement links TRBV24-1 to TRBJ2-1; TRBD2 matches at 12 bases. The V gene end was trimmed by 6 bases and the J gene end by 9 bases; junction bases not matched to a gene: 5. The CDR3 covers 14 residues. Germline CDR1 KGHDR, CDR2 SFDVKD. The CDR3 sequence is CATSSGLAGTEQFF. CDR3 DNA sequence: TGTGCCACCAGTAGTGGACTAGCGGGAACTGAGCAGTTCTTC.

The V call is TRBV19, the J call TRBJ1-2; TRBD1 aligns across 11 bases. Germline V gives CDR1 LNHDA, CDR2 SQIVND (reference sequence). The CDR3 sequence is 19 residues long. V was pared by 3 bases and J by 4 bases, with 16 bases of the junction left unmatched. The CDR3 DNA sequence: TGTGCCAGTAGTATCCCCAGAGGACAGGGGGCACGGGGTATCTATGGCTACACCTTC. This codes for CASSIPRGQGARGIYGYTF.

The J gene is TRBJ2-1, the V gene TRBV18, with 14 nucleotides matching TRBD2. J lost 7 bases, V lost 8 bases, and 22 bases had no gene match. This CDR3 comprises 20 residues. Germline lookup yields CDR1 KGHSH and CDR2 LQKENI. The CDR3 loop reads CASTTNGGTSGSGGMNEQFF. In nucleotides, the CDR3 is TGTGCCAGCACGACAAACGGCGGGACTAGCGGGAGCGGCGGTATGAATGAGCAGTTCTTC.

The V gene is TRBV6-5, the J gene TRBJ2-1, with TRBD1 matching over 10 bases. Germline V gives CDR1 MNHEY, CDR2 SVGAGI. The CDR3 totals 15 residues. V gave up 4 bases and J gave up 7 bases; unmatched junction bases: 7. The CDR3 reads CASSSRDRGVNEQFF. CDR3 bases: TGTGCCAGCAGTTCCCGGGACAGGGGTGTAAATGAGCAGTTCTTC.